Following are 19 T cell receptor beta chains from one sample sequenced in a study of tumor-infiltrating lymphocytes in oesophageal squamous cell carcinoma. In TCRdb, the PCR reads were re-called with MiXCR into one record per CDR3 protein. This table holds just over 20,000 distinct CDR3 sequences, approximately 40% found once. Sequencing was performed on esophageal tumor tissue. These receptor sequences come from a male donor with esophageal squamous cell carcinoma.

This clonotype was seen only a few times. The V and J genes are TRBV4-3 and TRBJ2-4; no firm D call. The germline V and J ends were trimmed by 0 bases and 13 bases, with 19 bases remaining between them. This CDR3 is built from 15 residues. Germline V lookup: CDR1 LGHNA, CDR2 YSLEER. This CDR3 reads CASSQDLSDGGEQYF. The DNA of the CDR3 is TGCGCCAGCAGCCAAGATTTATCCGACGGTGGTGAGCAGTACTTC.

This clonotype occurred many times. The rearrangement joins TRBV10-3 to TRBJ1-4; TRBD1 is a possible D gene (5 bases). The germline CDR1 and CDR2 sequences are ENHRY and SYGVKD. The V gene lost 2 bases and the J gene lost 7 bases, with 14 bases spanning the gap. The CDR3 extends over 15 amino acids. The CDR3 DNA reads TGTGCCATCAGTGAGAGCAGGGCCCTTGGTGAAAAACTGTTTTTT. This codes for CAISESRALGEKLFF.

The chain links TRBV7-6 to TRBJ2-1, with D tentatively TRBD1 (6 bases). In germline, CDR1 is SGHVS, CDR2 FNYEAQ. V lost 4 bases to trimming and J lost 4 bases, with 11 bases between them. The CDR3 length is 14 residues. CDR3 bases: TGTGCCAGCAGCTCTTTACAGGGTTACAATGAGCAGTTCTTC. Residues: CASSSLQGYNEQFF. The full variable domain, with the rest looked up from reference TRBV7-6 and TRBJ2-1, is GAGVSQSPRYKVTKRGQDVALRCDPISGHVSLYWYRQALGQGPEFLTYFNYEAQQDKSGLPNDRFSAERPEGSISTLTIQRTEQRDSAMYRCASSSLQGYNEQFFGPGTRLTVL.

This clonotype was picked up many times. The rearrangement links TRBV12-3 or TRBV12-4 to TRBJ2-3; 7 bases match TRBD2. With V trimmed by 3 bases and J by 0 bases, 3 bases remained unmatched. This CDR3 has 15 amino acids. The CDR3 loop reads CASSFGGFSTDTQYF. The DNA for the CDR3 is TGTGCCAGCAGTTTCGGGGGGTTTAGCACAGATACGCAGTATTTT.

This chain uses TRBV20-1 with TRBJ2-5; TRBD2 agrees at 10 bases. The tail of the sequence fits TRBJ2-1 better, so the J call may be wrong. The CDR3 totals 13 residues. Per germline, CDR1 DFQATT and CDR2 SNEGSKA (reference sequence). The CDR3 region is CSAGLADYNEQFF. In DNA, the CDR3 is TGCAGTGCCGGACTAGCGGACTACAATGAGCAGTTCTTC.

This clonotype was seen ten or more times. This chain links TRBV6-1 with TRBJ2-3; 12 bases line up with TRBD2. Losses at the gene ends were 7 bases for V and 4 bases for J; bases not matched to a gene: 3. In germline, CDR1 is MNHNS, CDR2 SASEGT. The CDR3 length is 14 residues. The CDR3 DNA reads TGTGCCAGCACTGGGACTAGCGGGTCAGATACGCAGTATTTT. Its protein is CASTGTSGSDTQYF.

This clonotype was detected ten times or more. V gene TRBV7-3 combines with J gene TRBJ2-1; TRBD1 aligns across 8 bases. The CDR3 runs 17 residues. CDR1 and CDR2 (germline): SGHTA, FQGTGA. J was trimmed by 8 bases and V by 5 bases; bases with no gene match: 17. In DNA, the CDR3 is TGTGCCAGCAGCCGGACCGCAGGGGGCACTCATCCCGATGAGCAGTTCTTC. It specifies CASSRTAGGTHPDEQFF.

This clonotype was recorded at least ten times. The chain joins TRBV5-6 to TRBJ1-1; the D gene is possibly TRBD1 (5 bases). The V end was cut by 3 bases, the J end by 7 bases, with 7 bases between. The CDR3 spans 11 residues. Germline V lookup: CDR1 SGHDT, CDR2 YYEEEE. The CDR3 DNA reads TGTGCCAGCAGCTCAGGGATTGAAGCTTTCTTT. Protein product: CASSSGIEAFF.

This clonotype was picked up many times. The chain carries TRBV7-2 and TRBJ2-1; 7 nucleotides match TRBD2. CDR1 SGHTA and CDR2 FQGNSA come from the germline V gene. The length of the CDR3 is 15 residues. After removal of 1 base from V and 12 bases from J, the junction contained 12 bases not matched to a gene. The CDR3 DNA reads as TGTGCCAGCAGCTTAGGCGGGAGCCGGACAAGAGGGCAGTTCTTC. As protein: CASSLGGSRTRGQFF.

The chain joins TRBV7-4 to TRBJ2-1, with 10 bases identical to TRBD1. V dropped 5 bases and J dropped 4; count of bases not matched to a gene: 5. CDR3 length equals 15 residues. Germline assignment: CDR1 SGHVT and CDR2 SQSDAQ. DNA for the CDR3: TGTGCCAGCAGCAAACGGGACAGGGGTTACAATGAGCAGTTCTTC. Its protein product is CASSKRDRGYNEQFF.

At least ten counts were recorded for this clonotype. The chain links TRBV5-1 to TRBJ1-2; 9 bases are shared with TRBD1. Per germline, CDR1 SGHRS and CDR2 YFSETQ. V was clipped by 8 bases and J by 7 bases; unmatched bases: 12. The CDR3 totals 14 residues. In DNA, the CDR3 is TGCGCCAGTCGTATCGGACAGGGGACGGGTGGCTACACCTTC. Translated: CASRIGQGTGGYTF.

This clonotype was detected ten times or more. The chain uses TRBV6-2 or TRBV6-3 and TRBJ2-7; TRBD2 aligns across 13 bases. Germline V gene sequence: CDR1 MNHEY, CDR2 SVGEGT. There are 16 residues in the CDR3. J lost 4 bases, V lost 8 bases, and 11 bases had no gene match. The CDR3 region is CASSRGTSGMRYEQYF. The CDR3 coding sequence is TGTGCCAGCTCGCGGGGGACTAGCGGGATGAGATACGAGCAGTACTTC.

There are many counts of this clonotype. The V call is TRBV5-4, the J call TRBJ2-7; 13 positions match TRBD2. The CDR3 covers 16 residues. Losses at the gene ends were 2 bases for V and 3 bases for J; bases not matched to a gene: 5. The germline CDR1 and CDR2 sequences are SGHNT and YYREEE (reference sequence). This CDR3 reads CASSFGLAGVIYEQYF. In DNA form, the CDR3 reads TGTGCCAGCAGCTTCGGACTAGCGGGAGTGATCTACGAGCAGTACTTC.

This clonotype has at least ten counts. This rearrangement joins TRBV7-2 to TRBJ2-1; the D gene is possibly TRBD2 (6 bases). Near its end, the DNA agrees better with TRBJ2-7, so the J call may be wrong. The CDR3 loop spans 17 amino acids. The germline gives CDR1 SGHTA, CDR2 FQGNSA. This CDR3 is CASSLNFVTRAYNEQYF. In nucleotides, the CDR3 is TGTGCCAGCAGCTTAAATTTTGTGACTAGGGCCTACAATGAGCAGTACTTC.

This clonotype was counted at least ten times. The chain joins TRBV11-2 to TRBJ1-6, with D maybe TRBD1 (5 bases). V was shortened by 4 bases and J by 5 bases, with 9 bases between the two germline ends. In germline, CDR1 is SGHAT, CDR2 FQNNGV. The CDR3 sequence is 14 residues long. The CDR3, as DNA: TGTGCCAGCAGCTGGACGGACAATAATTCACCCCTCCACTTT. Amino acid sequence: CASSWTDNNSPLHF.

This clonotype occurred many times. The rearrangement links TRBV28 to TRBJ1-4, with unresolved D. Germline V gene lookup returns CDR1 MDHEN and CDR2 SYDVKM. The V end was cut by 4 bases, the J end by 7 bases, with 4 bases between. There are 11 residues in the CDR3. The CDR3 reads CASSSVEKLFF. In DNA form, the CDR3 reads TGTGCCAGCAGTTCGGTTGAAAAACTGTTTTTT. Combining the CDR3 with reference TRBV28 and TRBJ1-4 gives the whole variable domain DVKVTQSSRYLVKRTGEKVFLECVQDMDHENMFWYRQDPGLGLRLIYFSYDVKMKEKGDIPEGYSVSREKKERFSLILESASTNQTSMYLCASSSVEKLFFGSGTQLSVL.

Worth noting for this clonotype: Here the CDR3 omits its conserved ending phenylalanine or tryptophan, so a read error is the likely source. The DNA is omitted, as the CDR3 cannot be located on it reliably, and the CDR3 follows TCRdb's listing. The CDR3 sequence is CASSLDSLLGGYTFGS. The V gene is TRBV5-1, the J gene TRBJ2-7; the table's TRBD2 call for D was not verified on the DNA. The CDR3 extends over 16 residues, inclusive of both ends. The V gene's germline CDR1 is SGHRS and CDR2 YFSETQ.

This clonotype was detected many times. The chain joins TRBV12-3 or TRBV12-4 to TRBJ1-5; no clear D. Trimming pared 5 bases from V and 9 bases from J, leaving 14 bases between. The CDR3 has 13 amino acids. The CDR3 here is CASSLPPRGPQHF. The DNA of the CDR3 is TGTGCCAGCAGTCTGCCTCCCCGGGGGCCCCAGCATTTT.

This clonotype was recorded many times. The rearrangement uses TRBV6-1 and TRBJ2-7; D uncertain. This CDR3 has 13 amino acids. CDR1 MNHNS and CDR2 SASEGT come from the germline V gene. Trimming cost V 1 base and J 7 bases, with 11 bases left between them. The CDR3 DNA reads TGTGCCAGCAGTGAAGATACAATTCGAGAGCAGTACTTC. This sequence encodes CASSEDTIREQYF.